This TCR beta chain was captured in a study of human T cells and chemical hapten exposure. The study's findings and limits: DPC sensitization produced no change in TCRs with frequency above 1 in 1000.

Per germline, CDR1 SNHLY and CDR2 FYNNEI. This CDR3 has 13 residues. The V and J ends lost 6 bases and 4 bases respectively, with 12 bases between them. Original data processing: The number of TCRs in each sample had a median of about 96,000 and spanned 23,224 to 690,600. TCRdb recomputed calls from the RACE reads with MiXCR, one row per CDR3 protein. TCRdb's processing, not the study's, gives the V and J calls here. Among 130,000 or so distinct CDR3 sequences, 11% were seen once, and the ten largest hold more than 2%. Noted time point: patch test 3, about 24 weeks after DPC sensitization. Regarding treatment: therapeutic diphenylcyclopropenone sensitization with weekly scalp DPC. Concerning this clonotype: Its antigen is not identified.

Source: whole blood, taken in connection with sensitization to the hapten diphenylcyclopropenone (DPC). V and J are TRBV2 and TRBJ1-1; D may be TRBD1 (5 bases). This receptor was obtained from a woman aged 45-65 years with alopecia areata. Some clones in this sample may be carry-over from other donors' samples. This CDR3 reads CASSQGEATEAFF. CDR3 bases: TGTGCCAGCAGCCAGGGAGAGGCCACTGAAGCTTTCTTT.